The next 30 T cell receptor beta chains were all read from a single sample in a study of shared clonotypes between healthy human individuals. TCRdb's copy holds only in-frame clones and misses some; the assay was immunoSEQ multiplex PCR. This table holds about 2 million clones, about 95% found once. Naive-designated CD8 cells lacked CD45RO, were positively enriched for CCR7, and omitted terminally differentiated effector memory CD45RA+ cells. Sequencing was done on a sample of naive CD8+ T cells sorted from blood. These receptors were obtained from a man between 18 and 29 years old in good health.

The genes are TRBV5-6 and TRBJ2-5; 15 bases fit TRBD2. V trimming: 4 bases; J trimming: 4 bases; junction bases outside the gene matches: 8. There are 17 residues in the CDR3. Germline V gene data show CDR1 as SGHDT and CDR2 as YYEEEE. This CDR3 is CASSPGLAGGLGETQYF. The CDR3 nucleotides read TGTGCCAGCAGCCCAGGACTAGCGGGGGGGCTGGGAGAGACCCAGTACTTC.

Comment on this clone: Other DNA sequences in this specimen translate into the identical CDR3. This sequence joins TRBV5-6 and TRBJ2-3; D unclear. Trimming cost V 2 bases and J 2 bases, with 3 bases left between them. CDR1 and CDR2 from the germline V gene are SGHDT and YYEEEE. This CDR3 has 12 amino acids. CDR3 in DNA: TGTGCCAGCAGCTTCCTCACAGATACGCAGTATTTT. Encoded protein: CASSFLTDTQYF.

The chain couples TRBV14 to TRBJ1-5, with D perhaps matching TRBD1 (5 bases). Germline V gene lookup returns CDR1 SGHDN and CDR2 FVKESK. Trimming took 1 base from V and 6 from J, leaving 7 bases between them. The CDR3 runs 13 residues. The CDR3 spells CASSQGQLQPQHF. For the CDR3, the DNA is TGTGCCAGCAGCCAAGGACAGCTTCAGCCCCAGCATTTT.

Of note for this clone: Other DNA sequences in this sample translate to the same CDR3. The chain recombines TRBV6-5 with TRBJ2-7; 9 bases match TRBD2. Germline assignment: CDR1 MNHEY and CDR2 SVGAGI. The CDR3 runs 15 residues. V lost 0 bases to trimming and J lost 2 bases; unmatched junction nucleotides: 2. CDR3 sequence (DNA): TGTGCCAGCAGTTACTCGAGCGGGGGGACCTACGAGCAGTACTTC. Translated: CASSYSSGGTYEQYF.

The V and J genes are TRBV11-2 and TRBJ2-2; no firm D call. The CDR3 covers 15 residues. The V gene lost 3 bases and the J gene lost 1 base, with 9 bases spanning the gap. Germline loops: CDR1 SGHAT, CDR2 FQNNGV. The DNA for the CDR3 is TGTGCCAGCAGCTTCGATGTCGGGAACACCGGGGAGCTGTTTTTT. This translates into CASSFDVGNTGELFF.

The chain links TRBV7-9 to TRBJ2-1, with TRBD1 identical over 8 bases. The germline V gene encodes CDR1 SEHNR and CDR2 FQNEAQ (reference sequence). The CDR3 loop spans 17 amino acids. V lost 4 bases, J lost 8 bases, and 16 bases stayed unmatched. CDR3 nucleotide sequence: TGTGCCAGCAGCTCGACAACATGGGACAGGCCAGAGGATGAGCAGTTCTTC. Amino acids: CASSSTTWDRPEDEQFF.

The V and J genes are TRBV7-9 and TRBJ1-4; the match to TRBD1 covers 7 bases. The CDR3 has 18 amino acids. The V gene's germline CDR1 is SEHNR and CDR2 FQNEAQ (reference sequence). The V gene end was trimmed by 3 bases and the J gene end by 6 bases; junction bases not matched to a gene: 16. The CDR3 spells CASSFGLPDRVSYEKLFF. The CDR3 DNA sequence: TGTGCCAGCAGCTTTGGCCTCCCTGACAGGGTTTCGTATGAAAAACTGTTTTTT.

This clone was seen a single time. The chain recombines TRBV9 with TRBJ1-3; no clear D gene. Trimming took off 0 bases at V and 0 bases at J, with 10 bases between the two ends. This CDR3 comprises 16 residues. Germline lookup yields CDR1 SGDLS and CDR2 YYNGEE. The CDR3 is CASSVGEPSSGNTIYF. Written as DNA, the CDR3 is TGTGCCAGCAGCGTAGGGGAACCCTCCTCTGGAAACACCATATATTTT.

This clone was recorded only once. CDR3 amino acids: CASSPTGFEAFF. The CDR3 DNA is TGTGCCAGCAGCCCGACAGGATTTGAAGCTTTCTTT. The chain carries TRBV5-4 and TRBJ1-1; D possibly corresponds to TRBD1 (6 bases). Trimming pared 4 bases from V and 7 bases from J, leaving 11 bases between. The CDR3 covers 12 residues. Germline CDR1 is SGHNT and CDR2 is YYREEE (reference sequence). Full variable domain (missing parts from reference TRBV5-4 and TRBJ1-1): ETGVTQSPTHLIKTRGQQVTLRCSSQSGHNTVSWYQQALGQGPQFIFQYYREEENGRGNFPPRFSGLQFPNYSSELNVNALELDDSALYLCASSPTGFEAFFGQGTRLTVV.

The chain couples TRBV2 to TRBJ2-1; D ambiguous. The CDR3 runs 14 residues. Per germline, CDR1 SNHLY and CDR2 FYNNEI. V was clipped by 10 bases and J by 4 bases, with 17 bases between them. The CDR3 nucleotides read TGTGCCATACCTCGACTGACAAGATACAATGAGCAGTTCTTC. Translating it yields CAIPRLTRYNEQFF.

The chain employs TRBV11-2 and TRBJ2-7, with TRBD2 identical over 9 bases. Germline lookup yields CDR1 SGHAT and CDR2 FQNNGV. CDR3 length equals 18 residues. Unmatched junction bases numbered 12, after V lost 0 bases and J lost 3 bases. DNA of the CDR3: TGTGCCAGCAGCTTAGATACCCCAGCTAGCGGGACGAGCTACGAGCAGTACTTC. Its protein is CASSLDTPASGTSYEQYF.

V gene TRBV7-2 combines with J gene TRBJ2-5; possibly TRBD2 for D (6 bases). This CDR3 contains 14 residues. Germline loops: CDR1 SGHTA, CDR2 FQGNSA. V lost 5 bases and J 0 bases, leaving 10 bases between the germline ends. CDR3 nucleotide sequence: TGTGCCAGCAGCCCATGGACTAACCAAGAGACCCAGTACTTC. As protein: CASSPWTNQETQYF.

Concerning this clone itself: A much larger clonotype is one base distant, so this may be a read error. The same CDR3 can be traced to other DNA sequences in this sample. V usage is TRBV5-6 and J usage is TRBJ1-1; no firm D call. Germline V lookup: CDR1 SGHDT, CDR2 YYEEEE. The CDR3 is 12 amino acids. V lost 0 bases and J 5 bases, leaving 5 bases between the germline ends. This chain's CDR3 is CASSLGDTEAFF. The CDR3 DNA follows: TGTGCCAGCAGCTTGGGGGATACTGAAGCTTTCTTT.

V is TRBV14 and J is TRBJ1-2; D gene ambiguous. The germline gives CDR1 SGHDN, CDR2 FVKESK. Between the trimmed V and J ends, which lost 0 bases and 0 bases, there was a span of 11 bases. The CDR3 has 16 amino acids. CDR3: CASSQDKVVTNYGYTF. CDR3 DNA sequence: TGTGCCAGCAGCCAAGATAAGGTCGTCACTAACTATGGCTACACCTTC.

Concerning this clone itself: Other DNA sequences in this sample translate to the same CDR3. Written as DNA, the CDR3 is TGTGCCAGCAGTTTACTTGGGGGGAACCAAGAGACCCAGTACTTC. Protein product: CASSLLGGNQETQYF. The rearrangement joins TRBV27 to TRBJ2-5, with TRBD2 as a possible D gene (6 bases). The ends were cut back, 2 bases at V and 0 bases at J, with 10 bases in the middle. The germline V gene has CDR1 MNHEY and CDR2 SMNVEV (reference sequence). This CDR3 spans 15 amino acids.

The chain combines TRBV5-1 with TRBJ2-1; no definite D call. V lost 0 bases and J lost 3, with 10 bases in between. CDR1 and CDR2 from the germline V gene are SGHRS and YFSETQ. This CDR3 is built from 15 residues. CDR3 protein: CASSLGRAYYNEQFF. DNA of the CDR3: TGCGCCAGCAGCTTGGGTAGAGCGTACTACAATGAGCAGTTCTTC.

The CDR3 region has the DNA TGCGCCAGCAACCCCCCCCACGGGGAGGTGTACGAGCAGTACTTC. Protein sequence: CASNPPHGEVYEQYF. The rearrangement links TRBV5-1 to TRBJ2-5; perhaps TRBD2 as D (6 bases). The J call could be wrong; TRBJ2-7 is a better fit for the DNA end. The length of the CDR3 is 15 residues. Germline CDR1 is SGHRS and CDR2 is YFSETQ.

V is TRBV10-3 and J is TRBJ1-2; D remains unclear. Between the trimmed V and J ends, which lost 4 bases and 0 bases, there was a span of 12 bases. Germline lookup yields CDR1 ENHRY and CDR2 SYGVKD. The CDR3 has 15 amino acids. CDR3 loop: CAISVDGWSNYGYTF. Here the CDR3 DNA reads TGTGCCATCAGTGTGGACGGATGGTCTAACTATGGCTACACCTTC.

CDR3 coding DNA: TGTGCCAGCAGCTTAGCCGACCGGGCCTCACTCAATTCACCCCTCCACTTT. This encodes CASSLADRASLNSPLHF. This rearrangement joins TRBV7-6 to TRBJ1-6; D uncertain. Germline V CDR1 and CDR2: SGHVS, FNYEAQ. Trimming removed 0 bases from V and 7 bases from J, with 16 bases in between. The CDR3 has 17 amino acids.

This chain links TRBV4-3 with TRBJ2-1; 10 bases line up with TRBD2. This CDR3 comprises 15 residues. Germline loops: CDR1 LGHNA, CDR2 YSLEER. V lost 0 bases and J lost 8; bases outside the gene matches: 4. In DNA form, the CDR3 reads TGCGCCAGCAGCCAAGATACTAGCGGGATGTATGAGCAGTTCTTC. This gives the protein CASSQDTSGMYEQFF.

A note on this clone: Other DNA sequences within the sample encode an identical CDR3. J is TRBJ1-1 and V is TRBV7-9; D gene ambiguous. Trimming removed 3 bases at V and 2 bases at J, with 4 bases between. Germline values: CDR1 SEHNR, CDR2 FQNEAQ (reference sequence). This CDR3 has 12 amino acids. The CDR3 reads CASSFGNTEAFF. CDR3 nucleotide sequence: TGTGCCAGCAGCTTCGGCAACACTGAAGCTTTCTTT.

This chain connects TRBV4-1 to TRBJ1-2, with 8 nucleotides matching TRBD1. The CDR3 has 19 residues. Unmatched junction bases numbered 13, after V lost 0 bases and J lost 1 base. Germline V lookup: CDR1 MGHRA, CDR2 YSYEKL. CDR3 region: CASSQEDGTGHLVNYGYTF. As DNA, the CDR3 is TGCGCCAGCAGCCAAGAGGATGGGACAGGTCATCTCGTTAACTATGGCTACACCTTC.

This chain joins TRBV28 and TRBJ2-7; 12 bases agree with TRBD2. Trimming removed 2 bases from V and 6 bases from J; junction bases left unmatched: 2. The CDR3 is 14 residues long. CDR1 and CDR2 from the germline V gene are MDHEN and SYDVKM. CDR3 amino acids: CASSLTSGGFEQYF. CDR3 bases: TGTGCCAGCAGTTTAACTAGCGGGGGGTTCGAGCAGTACTTC.

The chain's CDR3 is CSVEEGTTTEAFF. In nucleotides, the CDR3 is TGCAGCGTTGAGGAGGGGACTACCACTGAAGCTTTCTTT. This rearrangement joins TRBV29-1 to TRBJ1-1, with D possibly matching TRBD1 (5 bases). The CDR3 loop spans 13 amino acids. Germline CDR1 is SQVTM and CDR2 is ANQGSEA. The V end was cut by 3 bases, the J end by 4 bases, with 12 bases between.

The chain employs TRBV27 and TRBJ2-1; D is possibly TRBD1 or TRBD2 (6 bases each). V was trimmed by 0 bases and J by 2 bases, leaving 11 bases between them. The germline gives CDR1 MNHEY, CDR2 SMNVEV (reference sequence). CDR3 size: 16 residues. This CDR3 reads CASSLSRGVAYNEQFF. CDR3 in DNA: TGTGCCAGCAGTTTATCGAGGGGGGTTGCCTACAATGAGCAGTTCTTC.

The V call is TRBV30, the J call TRBJ2-3; TRBD2 aligns across 9 bases. The ends lost 2 bases at V and 6 bases at J; junction bases unmatched: 12. Germline loops: CDR1 GTSNPN, CDR2 SVGIG (reference sequence). This CDR3 comprises 16 residues. CDR3 DNA: TGTGCCTGGAGTCGCACTACGGCGGGAGGGTGGGATACGCAGTATTTT. Its translation is CAWSRTTAGGWDTQYF.

V gene TRBV19 combines with J gene TRBJ2-2, with D perhaps matching TRBD2 (5 bases). CDR1 is LNHDA, CDR2 SQIVND, per germline (reference sequence). This CDR3 contains 14 residues. The ends were cut back, 3 bases at V and 7 bases at J, with 12 bases in the middle. CDR3 sequence: CASSISGPSGELFF. The DNA for the CDR3 is TGTGCCAGTAGTATCAGCGGACCGAGCGGGGAGCTGTTTTTT.

Concerning this clone: Other DNA sequences in the sample encode the same CDR3. V is TRBV19 and J is TRBJ1-1; D is uncertain. This CDR3 comprises 14 residues. V was clipped by 0 bases and J by 4 bases, with 9 bases between them. Germline lookup yields CDR1 LNHDA and CDR2 SQIVND (reference sequence). The CDR3 reads CASSIDLEGTEAFF. CDR3 nucleotides: TGTGCCAGTAGTATAGATCTGGAGGGCACTGAAGCTTTCTTT.

The chain uses TRBV6-1 and TRBJ1-5; D gene ambiguous. Trimming took 5 bases from V and 6 from J, leaving 8 bases between them. Germline V lookup: CDR1 MNHNS, CDR2 SASEGT. The CDR3 runs to 12 residues. The CDR3 DNA follows: TGTGCCAGCAGTATAGGTGGTCAGCCCCAGCATTTT. Amino acid sequence: CASSIGGQPQHF.

The chain carries TRBV21-1 and TRBJ2-7; TRBD1 reflects the table's D call only, with no check against the DNA. TRBV21-1 is reported as a pseudogene. CDR3 size: 14 residues. CDR3 nucleotide sequence: TGTGCCAGCAGCAAAGTTGAAGGGGTTGACGAGCAGTACTTC. Its protein is CASSKVEGVDEQYF.